The clone carrying this T cell receptor beta chain was observed once. Its specificity is not known. This specimen belongs to a study of identical twins. Each CDR3 protein gets one entry after TCRdb re-called the 5' RACE reads with MiXCR. The repertoire holds 450,000 or so distinct CDR3 sequences, with roughly a quarter as singletons. Trimming took off 0 bases at V and 6 bases at J, with 12 bases between the two ends. CDR1 and CDR2 from the germline V gene are KGHSH and LQKENI. The CDR3 length is 15 residues. Study-wide points: For out-of-frame alpha sequences shared by twins, low generation probability was in excess.

Separately, the same data were catalogued under a study of T cells expressing NK-cell markers.

Source material: CD4+ T cells sorted from blood. This sequence originates from a woman younger than 30 in good health. This sequence joins TRBV18 and TRBJ2-1; D gene unclear. The CDR3 loop is CASSPPNGQRNEQFF. As DNA, the CDR3 is TGTGCCAGCTCACCACCGAACGGGCAGCGCAATGAGCAGTTCTTC. Full variable domain (missing parts from reference TRBV18 and TRBJ2-1): NAGVMQNPRHLVRRRGQEARLRCSPMKGHSHVYWYRQLPEEGLKFMVYLQKENIIDESGMPKERFSAEFPKEGPSILRIQQVVRGDSAAYFCASSPPNGQRNEQFFGPGTRLTVL.